This is a list of T cell receptor beta chains from one sample in a study of cytomegalovirus exposure and HLA in healthy donors. Only in-frame clones appear in the TCRdb table, and some are missing; sequencing was by immunoSEQ multiplex PCR. The table has 35,000 to 55,000 clones, approximately 93% seen once. Sequenced: PBMCs. These receptors all stem from a woman younger than 35 in good health and CMV-seronegative. Each CDR3 is given without its conserved first and last residue. The order of the fields is CDR3 protein, V gene, J gene.

CDR3 protein: ASSLGSSLNYGYT
V gene: TRBV5-1
J gene: TRBJ1-2

CDR3 protein: VSSLSGGQPQH
V gene: TRBV7-9
J gene: TRBJ1-5

CDR3 protein: ASSPQTGIGNEQY
V gene: TRBV2
J gene: TRBJ2-7

CDR3 protein: ASNERRGSSYNEQF
V gene: TRBV10-2
J gene: TRBJ2-1

CDR3 protein: ASATGGAGEQY
V gene: TRBV28
J gene: TRBJ2-7

CDR3 protein: ASSSVVRSSYNEQF
V gene: TRBV7-8
J gene: TRBJ2-1

CDR3 protein: ASSAGYEQY
V gene: TRBV11-3
J gene: TRBJ2-7

CDR3 protein: ASSQNTGELF
V gene: TRBV9
J gene: TRBJ2-2

CDR3 protein: ASSLPSLRNNSPLH
V gene: TRBV7-8
J gene: TRBJ1-6

CDR3 protein: ASSPDSSNYGYT
V gene: TRBV5-4
J gene: TRBJ1-2

CDR3 protein: ASSSINPGTDTQY
V gene: TRBV11-1
J gene: TRBJ2-3

CDR3 protein: ASSLGLAGDEQY
V gene: TRBV5-8
J gene: TRBJ2-7

CDR3 protein: AIQYREDGELF
V gene: TRBV6-1
J gene: TRBJ2-2

CDR3 protein: ASSQDRDRNQF
V gene: TRBV4-1
J gene: TRBJ2-1

CDR3 protein: ASSILMDRGLQPQH
V gene: TRBV19
J gene: TRBJ1-5

CDR3 protein: ASTAAGQANTEAF
V gene: TRBV28
J gene: TRBJ1-1

CDR3 protein: ASSQERLSYEQY
V gene: TRBV4-1
J gene: TRBJ2-7

CDR3 protein: ASSESQDYGYT
V gene: TRBV10-1
J gene: TRBJ1-2

CDR3 protein: ASSPYYEQY
V gene: TRBV28
J gene: TRBJ2-7

CDR3 protein: ASTQGALNTEAF
V gene: TRBV19
J gene: TRBJ1-1

CDR3 protein: ASSAQSSYEQY
V gene: TRBV5-8
J gene: TRBJ2-7

CDR3 protein: ASSDKGAQDTQY
V gene: TRBV6-4
J gene: TRBJ2-3

CDR3 protein: ASSDSHSFTDTQY
V gene: TRBV6-4
J gene: TRBJ2-3

CDR3 protein: ASGLEGTYEQY
V gene: TRBV12-5
J gene: TRBJ2-7

CDR3 protein: ASSRAGNPYEQY
V gene: TRBV14
J gene: TRBJ2-7

CDR3 protein: SANGGYGYT
V gene: TRBV20-1
J gene: TRBJ1-2

CDR3 protein: ASSPSWSEGGEKLF
V gene: TRBV9
J gene: TRBJ1-4

CDR3 protein: ASRSRENTEAF
V gene: TRBV6-1
J gene: TRBJ1-1

CDR3 protein: ASSPGTASSYEQY
V gene: TRBV18
J gene: TRBJ2-7

CDR3 protein: AISGGGNTEAF
V gene: TRBV10-3
J gene: TRBJ1-1

CDR3 protein: RQRETQY
V gene: TRBV20-1
J gene: TRBJ2-5

CDR3 protein: ASSDSDRAGRGYT
V gene: TRBV10-2
J gene: TRBJ1-2

CDR3 protein: ASSRTGQDTQY
V gene: TRBV11-1
J gene: TRBJ2-3

CDR3 protein: ASSGQGADYGYT
V gene: TRBV2
J gene: TRBJ1-2

CDR3 protein: ATNQGAGAF
V gene: TRBV10-3
J gene: TRBJ1-1

CDR3 protein: ASSWNYRTGAF
V gene: TRBV28
J gene: TRBJ1-1

CDR3 protein: ASSVTAASSYEQY
V gene: TRBV9
J gene: TRBJ2-7

CDR3 protein: ASSDRIAGGDNEQF
V gene: TRBV6-1
J gene: TRBJ2-1

CDR3 protein: ASSPTANTEAF
V gene: TRBV14
J gene: TRBJ1-1

CDR3 protein: ASSDRDRGNEKLF
V gene: TRBV6-1
J gene: TRBJ1-4

CDR3 protein: ASSSDRGSGGYT
V gene: TRBV7-2
J gene: TRBJ1-2

CDR3 protein: ASSQSVTTGTSMCEQY
V gene: TRBV16
J gene: TRBJ2-7

CDR3 protein: ASSLREGQPSSYEQY
V gene: TRBV5-8
J gene: TRBJ2-7

CDR3 protein: ASSLLEDTQY
V gene: TRBV6-6
J gene: TRBJ2-3

CDR3 protein: ASITGTAQETQY
V gene: TRBV5-6
J gene: TRBJ2-5

CDR3 protein: ASKAGAHQETQY
V gene: TRBV2
J gene: TRBJ2-5

CDR3 protein: ASSVAGQANTGELF
V gene: TRBV9
J gene: TRBJ2-2

CDR3 protein: ASSATGMNTEAF
V gene: TRBV7-3
J gene: TRBJ1-1

CDR3 protein: ASSQEVTGEQF
V gene: TRBV4-2
J gene: TRBJ2-1

CDR3 protein: ASGGTDGYT
V gene: TRBV10-2
J gene: TRBJ1-2

CDR3 protein: ASSWGQGQPQH
V gene: TRBV27
J gene: TRBJ1-5

CDR3 protein: ASSMTSGSFLMTDTQY
V gene: TRBV19
J gene: TRBJ2-3

CDR3 protein: ASSLDPNANTEAF
V gene: TRBV5-1
J gene: TRBJ1-1

CDR3 protein: ASSMARAHSNTEAF
V gene: TRBV19
J gene: TRBJ1-1

CDR3 protein: ASSKQGSNYGYT
V gene: TRBV6-5
J gene: TRBJ1-2

CDR3 protein: ASSEGEANYNEQF
V gene: TRBV10-1
J gene: TRBJ2-1

CDR3 protein: ASSGLAGGPNEQF
V gene: TRBV6-1
J gene: TRBJ2-1

CDR3 protein: ASRTGTGTHEQY
V gene: TRBV28
J gene: TRBJ2-7

CDR3 protein: ASSIQQGNQPQH
V gene: TRBV6-1
J gene: TRBJ1-5